This passage covers 14 T cell receptor beta chains from one sample sequenced in a study of vaccination effects on CD4 cells after COVID-19. Sequencing used immunoSEQ multiplex PCR; TCRdb keeps in-frame clones, though not all of them. The sample yields 26,000 or so clones, around three quarters seen once. Antigen-specific CD4+ T cells were first expanded with viral peptide pools by the ViraFEST assay and only then sequenced. Cultured cells yielded isolated CD4+ T cells after 10 to 11 days. Having tested negative for nucleocapsid antibodies, the vaccine recipients showed no prior SARS-CoV-2 infection. Their antigens remain unidentified. Material: CD4+ T cells from PBMCs cultured with SARS-CoV-2 spike peptides, obtained before COVID-19 vaccination. The receptors were sampled from a human donor who received a COVID-19 vaccine.

V usage is TRBV5-1 and J usage is TRBJ2-7; 12 nucleotides agree with TRBD2. Trimming took 0 bases from V and 4 from J; bases not matched to a gene: 5. The V gene's germline CDR1 is SGHRS and CDR2 YFSETQ. This CDR3 is built from 16 residues. The CDR3 loop reads CASSLGPGTSGYEQYF. CDR3 DNA sequence: TGCGCCAGCAGCTTGGGACCCGGGACTAGCGGGTACGAGCAGTACTTC. Drawing the rest from reference TRBV5-1 and TRBJ2-7, the complete variable domain is KAGVTQTPRYLIKTRGQQVTLSCSPISGHRSVSWYQQTPGQGLQFLFEYFSETQRNKGNFPGRFSGRQFSNSRSEMNVSTLELGDSALYLCASSLGPGTSGYEQYFGPGTRLTVT.

The table lists this clone with a count of one. The V and J genes are TRBV18 and TRBJ1-2, with D perhaps TRBD1 (6 bases). The V gene lost 2 bases and the J gene lost 5 bases, with 12 bases spanning the gap. Germline V lookup: CDR1 KGHSH, CDR2 LQKENI. CDR3 length equals 14 residues. DNA of the CDR3: TGTGCCAGCTCACCAGACGAGGGGGGGTATGGCTACACCTTC. It encodes CASSPDEGGYGYTF.

This clone showed up just a few times. The chain carries TRBV2 and TRBJ2-7; 7 positions agree with TRBD2. Per the germline V gene, CDR1 is SNHLY and CDR2 is FYNNEI. The CDR3 runs to 12 residues. After removal of 8 bases from V and 2 bases from J, the junction contained 3 bases not matched to a gene. CDR3 sequence reads: CASGRDTYEQYF. For the CDR3, the DNA is TGTGCCAGCGGGAGGGATACCTACGAGCAGTACTTC.

The chain employs TRBV19 and TRBJ1-2; D unclear. Germline values: CDR1 LNHDA, CDR2 SQIVND (reference sequence). The CDR3 consists of 13 residues. The V end was cut by 3 bases, the J end by 5 bases, with 10 bases between. The CDR3 bases are TGTGCCAGTAGTATGGTGGGGAGTTATGGCTACACCTTC. This encodes CASSMVGSYGYTF.

The rearrangement links TRBV27 to TRBJ2-4; a possible D gene is TRBD2 (6 bases). V lost 8 bases and J 0 bases, leaving 14 bases between the germline ends. The CDR3 is made up of 15 amino acids. Germline CDR1 is MNHEY and CDR2 is SMNVEV (reference sequence). DNA of the CDR3: TGTGCCAGCCGCGGGACGCCTGGAGCCAAAAACATTCAGTACTTC. Protein: CASRGTPGAKNIQYF.

This sequence joins TRBV10-1 and TRBJ2-7, with 7 nucleotides matching TRBD1. Losses at the gene ends were 7 bases for V and 2 bases for J; bases not matched to a gene: 5. Germline V gene data show CDR1 as WNHNN and CDR2 as SYGVQD (reference sequence). The CDR3 spans 13 residues. CDR3 protein: CASKPQGAYEQYF. The CDR3, as DNA: TGCGCCAGCAAACCGCAGGGGGCCTACGAGCAGTACTTC.

V gene TRBV15 combines with J gene TRBJ2-3, with TRBD2 matching over 7 bases. The junction had 5 bases not matched to a gene; V was cut back by 1 base and J by 7 bases. This CDR3 is built from 14 residues. CDR1 is LNHNV and CDR2 is YYDKDF in the germline V gene (reference sequence). The CDR3 bases are TGTGCCACCAGCAGAGGGCTAGCGGAGAATACGCAGTATTTT. It yields the protein CATSRGLAENTQYF.

This clone was seen once. The chain carries TRBV4-1 and TRBJ2-3, with D possibly TRBD2 on 6 matching bases. The CDR3 length is 16 residues. Germline V CDR1 and CDR2: MGHRA, YSYEKL. Trimming shortened V by 1 base and J by 2 bases, and 13 bases separated the two germline ends. Written as DNA, the CDR3 is TGCGCCAGCAGCCAAGGGGCTAGCGCAAACACAGATACGCAGTATTTT. This codes for CASSQGASANTDTQYF.

V gene TRBV4-1 combines with J gene TRBJ1-6; 12 bases map to TRBD1. With 0 bases clipped from V and 9 bases from J, the junction kept 15 bases outside the gene matches. Germline V gives CDR1 MGHRA, CDR2 YSYEKL. This CDR3 is built from 20 residues. The CDR3 loop reads CASSQDGRGQGAVMSSPLHF. The CDR3 coding sequence is TGCGCCAGCAGCCAAGATGGGAGGGGACAGGGGGCGGTTATGAGTTCACCCCTCCACTTT.

The chain links TRBV18 to TRBJ2-2; TRBD2 matches 11 bases. J lost 2 bases, V lost 3 bases, and 2 bases had no gene match. This CDR3 comprises 16 residues. Germline assignment: CDR1 KGHSH and CDR2 LQKENI. As DNA, the CDR3 is TGTGCCAGCTCACCCGGACTAGCGGGTAACACCGGGGAGCTGTTTTTT. Translated, it gives CASSPGLAGNTGELFF.

The genes are TRBV7-6 and TRBJ2-5; TRBD2 is a possible D gene (6 bases). The germline V gene encodes CDR1 SGHVS and CDR2 FNYEAQ. The CDR3 has 14 residues. The germline V and J ends were trimmed by 6 bases and 5 bases, with 16 bases remaining between them. For the CDR3, the DNA is TGTGCCAGCAGTCCGAACTTTGGGGGGGAGACCCAGTACTTC. It translates to CASSPNFGGETQYF.

This chain links TRBV5-8 with TRBJ1-2; D is perhaps TRBD1 (6 bases). There are 13 residues in the CDR3. The germline V gene encodes CDR1 SGHTS and CDR2 YDEGEE. Trimming shortened V by 4 bases and J by 7 bases, and 14 bases separated the two germline ends. The CDR3 loop reads CASSPTGLAGYTF. CDR3 nucleotides: TGTGCCAGCAGCCCCACAGGGTTGGCTGGCTACACCTTC. The variable domain in full, with the rest retrieved from reference TRBV5-8 and TRBJ1-2, is EAGVTQSPTHLIKTRGQQATLRCSPISGHTSVYWYQQALGLGLQFLLWYDEGEERNRGNFPPRFSGRQFPNYSSELNVNALELEDSALYLCASSPTGLAGYTFGSGTRLTVV.

V usage is TRBV14 and J usage is TRBJ2-3; weak D call: TRBD2 (5 bases). The V end lost 5 bases, the J end lost 2 bases, and 11 bases lay between the germline ends. The CDR3 is made up of 14 amino acids. The germline V gene encodes CDR1 SGHDN and CDR2 FVKESK. DNA of the CDR3: TGTGCCAGCAGCTATAGACTATCCACAGATACGCAGTATTTT. Translated, it gives CASSYRLSTDTQYF.

The rearrangement joins TRBV12-3 or TRBV12-4 to TRBJ2-2; unclear D gene. V gave up 6 bases and J gave up 2 bases, with 4 bases separating them. CDR3 length equals 12 residues. The CDR3 loop is CASSSNTGELFF. CDR3 coding DNA: TGTGCCAGCAGCTCAAACACCGGGGAGCTGTTTTTT.